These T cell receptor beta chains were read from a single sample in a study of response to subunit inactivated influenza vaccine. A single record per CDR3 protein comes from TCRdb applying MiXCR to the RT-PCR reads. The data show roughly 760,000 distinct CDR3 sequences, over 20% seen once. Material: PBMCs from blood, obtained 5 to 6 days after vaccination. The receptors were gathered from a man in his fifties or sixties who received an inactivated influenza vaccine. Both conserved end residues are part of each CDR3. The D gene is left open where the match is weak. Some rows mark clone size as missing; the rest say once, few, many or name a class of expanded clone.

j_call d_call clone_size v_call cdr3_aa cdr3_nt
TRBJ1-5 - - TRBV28 CASSPGPVDQPQHF TGTGCCAGCAGTCCAGGACCAGTGGATCAGCCCCAGCATTTT
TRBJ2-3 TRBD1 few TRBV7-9 CASSPSRTGFNTDTQYF TGTGCCAGCAGCCCTAGCCGGACAGGGTTTAACACAGATACGCAGTATTTT
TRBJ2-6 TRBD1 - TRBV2 CASRRGTVMSSGANVLTF TGTGCCAGCCGCAGGGGGACGGTTATGAGCTCTGGGGCCAACGTCCTGACTTTC
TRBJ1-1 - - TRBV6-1 CASSRRRGTEAFF TGTGCCAGCAGTCGACGAAGAGGCACTGAAGCTTTCTTT
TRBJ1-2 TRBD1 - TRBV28 CASREDRALGGYTF TGTGCCAGCAGAGAGGACAGGGCCCTGGGTGGCTACACCTTC
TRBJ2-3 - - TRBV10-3 CAIRDTNTDTQYF TGTGCCATCCGGGACACCAACACAGATACGCAGTATTTT
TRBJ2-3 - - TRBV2 CASSDGPRGTQYF TGTGCCAGCAGTGATGGTCCAAGGGGTACGCAGTATTTT
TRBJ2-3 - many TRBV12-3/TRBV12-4 CASSLKAAQYF TGTGCCAGCAGTTTAAAGGCGGCGCAGTATTTT
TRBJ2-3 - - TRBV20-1 CSAALSGLTDTQYF TGCAGTGCTGCCCTAAGCGGGCTCACAGATACGCAGTATTTT
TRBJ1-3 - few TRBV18 CASSPNTVGNTIYF TGTGCCAGCTCACCTAACACGGTTGGAAACACCATATATTTT
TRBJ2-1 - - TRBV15 CATSIGAGEQFF TGTGCCACCAGCATAGGGGCTGGGGAGCAGTTCTTC
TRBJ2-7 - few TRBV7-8 CASSSRIAHEQYF TGTGCCAGCAGCTCGAGAATTGCACACGAGCAGTACTTC
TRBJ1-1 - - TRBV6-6 CASGTGTAFF TGTGCCAGTGGGACCGGGACGGCTTTCTTT
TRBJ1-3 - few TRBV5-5 CASSPELGNTIYF TGTGCCAGCAGCCCGGAATTAGGGAACACCATATATTTT
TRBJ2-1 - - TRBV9 CASSVTGRNNEQFF TGTGCCAGCAGCGTGACGGGACGGAACAATGAGCAGTTCTTC
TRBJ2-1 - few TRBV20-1 CSARRGRNEQFF TGCAGTGCCCGAAGAGGGCGCAATGAGCAGTTCTTC